A single sample is the source of the 18 T cell receptor beta chains below, sequenced in a study of cytotoxic CD8 clonotypes in ibrutinib-treated CLL. Method: immunoSEQ multiplex PCR; TCRdb's copy keeps in-frame clones and lacks some. This sample carries about 160,000 clones, around 84% of them seen once, and the ten largest clones take roughly 1.9%. The sample was PBMCs, taken after 12 months of ibrutinib treatment. The receptors were sampled from a human donor with chronic lymphocytic leukemia.

The J gene is TRBJ2-1, the V gene TRBV9; TRBD2 matches at 7 bases. Germline values: CDR1 SGDLS, CDR2 YYNGEE. J gave up 8 bases and V 4 bases, and 12 bases lay outside the gene matches. The CDR3 is 15 residues long. The CDR3 nucleotides are TGTGCCAGCAGCATGTCGGAGGGCGGGAGCTATGAGCAGTTCTTC. As protein: CASSMSEGGSYEQFF. Together with reference TRBV9 and TRBJ2-1, the CDR3 gives the full variable domain: DSGVTQTPKHLITATGQRVTLRCSPRSGDLSVYWYQQSLDQGLQFLIQYYNGEERAKGNILERFSAQQFPDLHSELNLSSLELGDSALYFCASSMSEGGSYEQFFGPGTRLTVL.

The gene calls are TRBV5-6 and TRBJ2-2; tentative D call: TRBD2 (5 bases). The length of the CDR3 is 15 residues. Germline assignment: CDR1 SGHDT and CDR2 YYEEEE. V lost 2 bases to trimming and J lost 6 bases, with 14 bases between them. The CDR3 loop is CASSFMGVEAGELFF. The CDR3 coding sequence is TGTGCCAGCAGCTTCATGGGAGTTGAAGCCGGGGAGCTGTTTTTT.

This chain connects TRBV18 to TRBJ1-5; D is unresolved. The V and J ends lost 6 bases and 0 bases respectively, with 6 bases between them. CDR1 is KGHSH and CDR2 is LQKENI in the germline V gene. The CDR3 length is 13 residues. In nucleotides, the CDR3 is TGTGCCAGCTCGTCCGGTAGCAATCAGCCCCAGCATTTT. Its translation is CASSSGSNQPQHF.

The rearrangement links TRBV28 to TRBJ2-7; the match to TRBD2 covers 12 bases. The V segment lost 2 bases and the J segment 3 bases; nucleotides outside the gene matches: 5. The V gene's germline CDR1 is MDHEN and CDR2 SYDVKM. CDR3 size: 16 residues. This CDR3 reads CASSLISLAGGYEQYF. Here the CDR3 DNA reads TGTGCCAGCAGTTTAATCTCACTAGCGGGAGGCTACGAGCAGTACTTC. The whole variable domain, filled in from reference TRBV28 and TRBJ2-7, reads DVKVTQSSRYLVKRTGEKVFLECVQDMDHENMFWYRQDPGLGLRLIYFSYDVKMKEKGDIPEGYSVSREKKERFSLILESASTNQTSMYLCASSLISLAGGYEQYFGPGTRLTVT.

The rearrangement links TRBV6-5 to TRBJ1-1; TRBD1 matches at 7 bases. This CDR3 spans 14 amino acids. Germline CDR1 and CDR2: MNHEY and SVGAGI. V trimming: 6 bases; J trimming: 0 bases; junction bases outside the gene matches: 4. CDR3 in amino acids: CASRPTGMNTEAFF. CDR3 bases: TGTGCCAGCAGGCCGACAGGGATGAACACTGAAGCTTTCTTT.

This clone showed up just a few times. This sequence joins TRBV7-2 and TRBJ2-1, with 11 bases aligning to TRBD1. The V segment lost 0 bases and the J segment 6 bases; nucleotides outside the gene matches: 4. Germline CDR1 is SGHTA and CDR2 is FQGNSA. CDR3 length: 16 residues. The CDR3 DNA reads TGTGCCAGCAGCTTAGCGGGACAGGGGGGAGTCAATGAGCAGTTCTTC. Its translation is CASSLAGQGGVNEQFF.

Here the CDR3 DNA reads TGTGCCAGCAGCATAGGACTAGCGGCAGATATCTCCTACGAGCAGTACTTC. It translates to CASSIGLAADISYEQYF. The chain carries TRBV5-6 and TRBJ2-7, with TRBD2 matching 10 bases. The CDR3 length is 17 residues. Germline V gives CDR1 SGHDT, CDR2 YYEEEE. Trimming cost V 4 bases and J 0 bases; bases outside gene matches: 10.

The gene calls are TRBV27 and TRBJ2-7; possible D gene TRBD1, 6 bases. This CDR3 is 17 amino acids long. Germline values: CDR1 MNHEY, CDR2 SMNVEV (reference sequence). The germline V and J ends were trimmed by 0 bases and 1 base, with 16 bases remaining between them. The CDR3 here is CASSLSRIDRLSYEQYF. DNA for the CDR3: TGTGCCAGCAGTTTATCGAGGATCGACAGGTTATCCTACGAGCAGTACTTC.

V usage is TRBV6-6 and J usage is TRBJ1-2, with 8 bases that match TRBD1. With 5 bases clipped from V and 6 bases from J, the junction kept 2 bases outside the gene matches. Germline CDR1 reads MNHNY; CDR2 reads SVGAGI (reference sequence). This CDR3 has 12 residues. The CDR3 is CASSMDRDGYTF. Here the CDR3 DNA reads TGTGCCAGCAGTATGGACAGGGATGGCTACACCTTC.

This sequence joins TRBV7-9 and TRBJ2-2, with D tentatively TRBD2 (5 bases). Germline CDR1 reads SEHNR; CDR2 reads FQNEAQ (reference sequence). Trimming took 4 bases from V and 7 from J, leaving 19 bases between them. The CDR3 extends over 16 amino acids. The CDR3 DNA is TGTGCCAGCAGCTCTACGACCCTGACTATACGCGGGGAGCTGTTTTTT. The encoded protein is CASSSTTLTIRGELFF. Combining the CDR3 with reference TRBV7-9 and TRBJ2-2 gives the whole variable domain DTGVSQNPRHKITKRGQNVTFRCDPISEHNRLYWYRQTLGQGPEFLTYFQNEAQLEKSRLLSDRFSAERPKGSFSTLEIQRTEQGDSAMYLCASSSTTLTIRGELFFGEGSRLTVL.

The rearrangement joins TRBV11-3 to TRBJ2-1; 7 bases agree with TRBD2. Germline V gives CDR1 SGHNT, CDR2 YENEEA. This CDR3 spans 14 amino acids. The trim removed 1 base at V and 10 bases at J, leaving 7 bases unmatched. The CDR3 coding sequence is TGTGCCAGCAGCTTAGGTGGCGGGAGCCGGGAGCAGTTCTTC. Protein: CASSLGGGSREQFF.

The J gene is TRBJ2-7, the V gene TRBV19, with D unclear. Trimming shortened V by 3 bases and J by 4 bases, and 13 bases separated the two germline ends. The CDR3 length is 14 residues. The germline CDR1 and CDR2 sequences are LNHDA and SQIVND (reference sequence). This chain's CDR3 is CASSMVGRTYEQYF. CDR3 DNA: TGTGCCAGTAGTATGGTGGGAAGAACATACGAGCAGTACTTC.

The chain joins TRBV4-3 to TRBJ1-4; 10 bases match TRBD1. CDR1 is LGHNA, CDR2 YSLEER, per germline. The V gene end was trimmed by 2 bases and the J gene end by 7 bases; junction bases not matched to a gene: 4. This CDR3 is 15 amino acids long. The CDR3 loop reads CASSQPGQGIEKLFF. In nucleotides, the CDR3 is TGCGCCAGCAGCCAACCGGGACAGGGGATTGAAAAACTGTTTTTT.

The chain employs TRBV7-2 and TRBJ2-2; the D is unclear. Trimming cost V 2 bases and J 5 bases, with 6 bases left between them. The CDR3 totals 13 residues. The V gene's germline CDR1 is SGHTA and CDR2 FQGNSA. The CDR3 loop reads CASSLLGTGELFF. CDR3 sequence (DNA): TGTGCCAGCAGCTTACTTGGGACCGGGGAGCTGTTTTTT.

This chain uses TRBV4-3 with TRBJ2-3; 12 bases line up with TRBD2. The CDR3 runs 18 residues. V shed 0 bases, J shed 0 bases, and the junction held 4 bases outside the gene matches. CDR1 and CDR2 (germline): LGHNA, YSLEER. The CDR3 DNA follows: TGCGCCAGCAGCCAAGATGGACTAGCGGGGATAAGCACAGATACGCAGTATTTT. Translated: CASSQDGLAGISTDTQYF.

The rearrangement joins TRBV5-1 to TRBJ2-3; 8 bases map to TRBD2. Losses at the gene ends were 1 base for V and 1 base for J; bases not matched to a gene: 8. The germline V gene has CDR1 SGHRS and CDR2 YFSETQ. CDR3 length equals 17 residues. CDR3 DNA: TGCGCCAGCAGCTTGAGGTCGGGGGGGCCGGGCACAGATACGCAGTATTTT. This sequence encodes CASSLRSGGPGTDTQYF.

This rearrangement joins TRBV5-1 to TRBJ2-7; D tentatively reads TRBD1 or TRBD2 (5 bases each). There are 14 residues in the CDR3. Deletions cut 3 bases from V and 2 bases from J, with 12 bases between. CDR1 is SGHRS and CDR2 is YFSETQ in the germline V gene. CDR3 DNA: TGCGCCAGCAGCTCCGGGACGGCAACCTACGAGCAGTACTTC. It is translated as CASSSGTATYEQYF.

This chain uses TRBV7-6 with TRBJ2-1; 8 bases align to TRBD1. From germline, CDR1 is SGHVS and CDR2 FNYEAQ. With V trimmed by 2 bases and J by 12 bases, 3 bases remained unmatched. CDR3 size: 12 residues. Here the CDR3 reads CASSLNDRGQFF. CDR3 sequence (DNA): TGTGCCAGCAGCTTAAACGACAGGGGGCAGTTCTTC.